A single sample is the source of the 25 T cell receptor beta chains below, sequenced in a study of OX40 agonist ivuxolimab in advanced cancers. Measured with immunoSEQ multiplex PCR; TCRdb has only the in-frame clones, and not every one. The profile shows 80,000 to 100,000 clones, 85% to 95% of them singletons. The source was CD4+ or CD8+ T cells sorted from blood, collected in a trial of the OX40 agonist ivuxolimab. All receptors derive from an adult with an advanced solid tumor such as melanoma, head and neck, liver or kidney cancer.

This chain joins TRBV6-6 and TRBJ2-5; the D gene is possibly TRBD1 (5 bases). The CDR3 is 14 residues long. The V gene lost 5 bases and the J gene lost 5 bases, with 15 bases spanning the gap. CDR1 is MNHNY, CDR2 SVGAGI, per germline (reference sequence). CDR3 sequence: CASSPRQISETQYF. CDR3 in DNA: TGTGCCAGCAGTCCCCGACAGATCTCGGAGACCCAGTACTTC.

The CDR3 DNA sequence: TGTGCCAGCAGCTTGGGACTAGCGGACACAGATACGCAGTATTTT. Translating it yields CASSLGLADTDTQYF. This chain connects TRBV5-4 to TRBJ2-3; TRBD2 matches 9 bases. The V gene's germline CDR1 is SGHNT and CDR2 YYREEE (reference sequence). The J segment lost 2 bases and the V segment lost 0 bases, leaving 1 base of the junction unmatched. CDR3 length: 15 residues.

The chain recombines TRBV7-3 with TRBJ1-1; possibly TRBD1 for D (6 bases). Germline CDR1 SGHTA, CDR2 FQGTGA. This CDR3 region has 15 residues. V was clipped by 1 base and J by 1 base, with 10 bases between them. The CDR3 loop is CASSLSGGQNTEAFF. Here the CDR3 DNA reads TGTGCCAGCAGCTTAAGCGGGGGCCAGAACACTGAAGCTTTCTTT.

The rearrangement links TRBV7-6 to TRBJ1-6; a weak D match, TRBD1 (5 bases). The V gene lost 5 bases and the J gene lost 5 bases, with 16 bases spanning the gap. CDR1 and CDR2 (germline): SGHVS, FNYEAQ. The CDR3 is 16 amino acids. The CDR3 bases are TGTGCCAGCAGCACGGGACCCGGGTGGAATAATTCACCCCTCCACTTT. It codes for CASSTGPGWNNSPLHF. The full variable domain, its missing parts supplied by reference TRBV7-6 and TRBJ1-6, is GAGVSQSPRYKVTKRGQDVALRCDPISGHVSLYWYRQALGQGPEFLTYFNYEAQQDKSGLPNDRFSAERPEGSISTLTIQRTEQRDSAMYRCASSTGPGWNNSPLHFGNGTRLTVT.

The chain employs TRBV4-3 and TRBJ1-2; D is ambiguous. V lost 4 bases and J 3 bases, leaving 12 bases between the germline ends. This CDR3 is 14 amino acids long. Germline CDR1 is LGHNA and CDR2 is YSLEER. This chain's CDR3 is CASSPRLDDYGYTF. DNA for the CDR3: TGCGCCAGCAGCCCCCGGCTAGACGACTATGGCTACACCTTC.

The rearrangement uses TRBV28 and TRBJ1-5; D is undetermined. V was shortened by 7 bases and J by 5 bases, with 15 bases between the two germline ends. CDR1 and CDR2 from the germline V gene are MDHEN and SYDVKM. CDR3 length: 14 residues. CDR3 in amino acids: CASNARSWDQPQHF. DNA of the CDR3: TGTGCCAGCAACGCCCGGAGCTGGGATCAGCCCCAGCATTTT.

The chain employs TRBV19 and TRBJ2-4; D remains unclear. This CDR3 is built from 13 residues. CDR1 and CDR2 from the germline V gene are LNHDA and SQIVND (reference sequence). V lost 7 bases and J 7 bases, leaving 14 bases between the germline ends. The CDR3 nucleotides read TGTGCCAGTAAATTGGGGAAAGGGAACATTCAGTACTTC. Protein product: CASKLGKGNIQYF.

The chain carries TRBV9 and TRBJ2-1; D may be TRBD2 (6 bases). CDR3 length: 15 amino acids. Per the germline V gene, CDR1 is SGDLS and CDR2 is YYNGEE. Trimming stripped 0 bases from V and 4 bases from J, with 11 bases between. CDR3 nucleotide sequence: TGTGCCAGCAGCGTAGCTGGCGGGGTTTACAATGAGCAGTTCTTC. Translating it yields CASSVAGGVYNEQFF.

This clone turned up a few times. The V and J genes are TRBV6-7 and TRBJ1-1, with 7 bases identical to TRBD1. TRBV6-7 is placed among ORFs of uncertain function. CDR3 length: 14 residues. The trim removed 6 bases at V and 1 base at J, leaving 5 bases unmatched. CDR3 in amino acids: CASSQGQQNTEAFF. DNA for the CDR3: TGTGCCAGCAGCCAGGGACAGCAGAACACTGAAGCTTTCTTT.

This clone was detected only once. This chain connects TRBV5-4 to TRBJ1-2; no firm D call. The CDR3 has 15 residues. Germline values: CDR1 SGHNT, CDR2 YYREEE (reference sequence). V lost 3 bases to trimming and J lost 1 base, with 13 bases between them. This CDR3 is CASSSAWGFNYGYTF. The CDR3 DNA follows: TGTGCCAGCAGCTCCGCGTGGGGATTTAACTATGGCTACACCTTC.

This chain uses TRBV19 with TRBJ1-3; possible D gene TRBD1, 6 bases. Germline values: CDR1 LNHDA, CDR2 SQIVND (reference sequence). Trimming took off 6 bases at V and 0 bases at J, with 15 bases between the two ends. CDR3 length equals 16 residues. The CDR3 nucleotides read TGTGCCAGTAGCCCCCTAGGGGGTTACTCTGGAAACACCATATATTTT. Translated, it gives CASSPLGGYSGNTIYF.

This chain connects TRBV9 to TRBJ1-4; 7 bases line up with TRBD1. The CDR3 covers 16 residues. Germline CDR1 SGDLS, CDR2 YYNGEE. V gave up 5 bases and J gave up 8 bases; unmatched junction bases: 15. The CDR3 spells CASSRDSLGLGEKLFF. Written as DNA, the CDR3 is TGTGCCAGCAGTCGGGACAGTCTTGGTCTGGGCGAAAAACTGTTTTTT.

The rearrangement uses TRBV25-1 and TRBJ1-2; TRBD1 aligns across 11 bases. The germline CDR1 and CDR2 sequences are MGHDK and SYGVNS. V trimming: 6 bases; J trimming: 4 bases; junction bases outside the gene matches: 4. The CDR3 covers 14 residues. The CDR3 DNA reads TGTGCCAGCAGCTGGACAGGGGGCGGCTATGGCTACACCTTC. This translates into CASSWTGGGYGYTF.

The chain links TRBV28 to TRBJ1-2; 9 bases agree with TRBD1. J gave up 4 bases and V 4 bases, and 4 bases lay outside the gene matches. The CDR3 is made up of 14 amino acids. Germline CDR1 is MDHEN and CDR2 is SYDVKM. The CDR3: CASSYRGRIYGYTF. Written as DNA, the CDR3 is TGTGCCAGCAGTTACAGGGGGCGCATCTATGGCTACACCTTC.

The CDR3 spells CASSRRFGGAADTQYF. The CDR3 DNA follows: TGTGCCAGCAGCAGACGCTTCGGGGGGGCCGCAGATACGCAGTATTTT. The gene calls are TRBV11-2 and TRBJ2-3; 8 bases map to TRBD2. The CDR3 contains 16 residues. The V gene's germline CDR1 is SGHAT and CDR2 FQNNGV. The junction had 11 bases not matched to a gene; V was cut back by 5 bases and J by 4 bases. The full variable domain, rest sourced from reference TRBV11-2 and TRBJ2-3, is EAGVAQSPRYKIIEKRQSVAFWCNPISGHATLYWYQQILGQGPKLLIQFQNNGVVDDSQLPKDRFSAERLKGVDSTLKIQPAKLEDSAVYLCASSRRFGGAADTQYFGPGTRLTVL.

The rearrangement uses TRBV27 and TRBJ1-5; D not resolved. Germline CDR1 reads MNHEY; CDR2 reads SMNVEV (reference sequence). V was cut by 5 bases and J by 3 bases, with 11 bases left in between. CDR3 length: 14 residues. CDR3 DNA: TGTGCCAGCAGTCCCTGGACGGACAATCAGCCCCAGCATTTT. It codes for CASSPWTDNQPQHF.

This sequence joins TRBV6-1 and TRBJ2-6, with D maybe TRBD1 (6 bases). Trimming removed 4 bases at V and 4 bases at J, with 14 bases between. This CDR3 has 16 amino acids. In germline, CDR1 is MNHNS, CDR2 SASEGT. This CDR3 reads CASSGRGIRGANVLTF. The CDR3 DNA is TGTGCCAGCAGTGGCAGGGGAATACGGGGGGCCAACGTCCTGACTTTC.

The genes are TRBV30 and TRBJ1-1; D unresolved. Trimming removed 2 bases at V and 5 bases at J, with 9 bases between. The CDR3 length is 12 residues. The germline CDR1 and CDR2 sequences are GTSNPN and SVGIG (reference sequence). CDR3 protein: CAWSLLGTEAFF. The CDR3 DNA reads TGTGCCTGGAGTCTACTTGGAACTGAAGCTTTCTTT.

This chain connects TRBV7-9 to TRBJ2-5; no clear D. CDR3 length: 13 residues. Trimming left V 2 bases short and J 1 base short, with 5 bases between. Germline values: CDR1 SEHNR, CDR2 FQNEAQ (reference sequence). The CDR3 loop reads CASSLRAQETQYF. For the CDR3, the DNA is TGTGCCAGCAGCTTAAGGGCCCAAGAGACCCAGTACTTC.

The chain recombines TRBV9 with TRBJ2-6; 7 bases agree with TRBD1. The CDR3 is made up of 18 amino acids. Germline V gene lookup returns CDR1 SGDLS and CDR2 YYNGEE. The junction had 11 bases not matched to a gene; V was cut back by 2 bases and J by 3 bases. CDR3 sequence (DNA): TGTGCCAGCAGCGTTGGGAGACAGGGACGAGGTGGGGCCAACGTCCTGACTTTC. It encodes CASSVGRQGRGGANVLTF.

Details on this clone: Being one base from a much bigger clone, this may be a read error. The V and J genes are TRBV18 and TRBJ2-5; no clear D gene. This CDR3 contains 12 residues. V lost 2 bases and J 1 base, leaving 2 bases between the germline ends. CDR1 is KGHSH, CDR2 LQKENI, per germline. The CDR3 region has the DNA TGTGCCAGCTCACCAGGCCAAGAGACCCAGTACTTC. As protein: CASSPGQETQYF. The full variable domain, with the rest looked up from reference TRBV18 and TRBJ2-5, is NAGVMQNPRHLVRRRGQEARLRCSPMKGHSHVYWYRQLPEEGLKFMVYLQKENIIDESGMPKERFSAEFPKEGPSILRIQQVVRGDSAAYFCASSPGQETQYFGPGTRLLVL.

This sequence joins TRBV2 and TRBJ2-3; 7 bases map to TRBD1. With V trimmed by 1 base and J by 4 bases, 2 bases remained unmatched. Germline V gene data show CDR1 as SNHLY and CDR2 as FYNNEI. This CDR3 region has 14 residues. Here the CDR3 DNA reads TGTGCCAGCAGTGAAGGAGGGGGCGCAGATACGCAGTATTTT. Translating gives CASSEGGGADTQYF. Together with reference TRBV2 and TRBJ2-3, the CDR3 gives the full variable domain: EPEVTQTPSHQVTQMGQEVILRCVPISNHLYFYWYRQILGQKVEFLVSFYNNEISEKSEIFDDQFSVERPDGSNFTLKIRSTKLEDSAMYFCASSEGGGADTQYFGPGTRLTVL.

This chain uses TRBV5-4 with TRBJ1-2, with TRBD1 as a possible D gene (5 bases). Germline loops: CDR1 SGHNT, CDR2 YYREEE (reference sequence). The CDR3 sequence is 14 residues long. The germline V and J ends were trimmed by 2 bases and 4 bases, with 12 bases remaining between them. The CDR3 sequence: CASSFPQGLYGYTF. In DNA form, the CDR3 reads TGTGCCAGCAGCTTCCCTCAGGGCCTCTATGGCTACACCTTC.

In DNA form, the CDR3 reads TGTGCCAGCAGCGTAGCCTCTAGCGGGAGTGGTAATGAGCAGTTCTTC. Translating gives CASSVASSGSGNEQFF. V and J are TRBV9 and TRBJ2-1; 10 positions match TRBD2. The ends lost 0 bases at V and 7 bases at J; junction bases unmatched: 7. This CDR3 spans 16 amino acids. Germline V CDR1 and CDR2: SGDLS, YYNGEE.

With regard to this clone: At the DNA level, this CDR3 is encoded by other sequences in the same sample as well. The genes are TRBV6-1 and TRBJ1-5; perhaps TRBD1 as D (6 bases). Trimming stripped 3 bases from V and 2 bases from J, with 8 bases between. CDR3 size: 14 residues. Looked up from germline, CDR1 is MNHNS and CDR2 is SASEGT. The CDR3 is CASSEGAGNQPQHF. CDR3 in DNA: TGTGCCAGCAGTGAGGGGGCTGGCAATCAGCCCCAGCATTTT.